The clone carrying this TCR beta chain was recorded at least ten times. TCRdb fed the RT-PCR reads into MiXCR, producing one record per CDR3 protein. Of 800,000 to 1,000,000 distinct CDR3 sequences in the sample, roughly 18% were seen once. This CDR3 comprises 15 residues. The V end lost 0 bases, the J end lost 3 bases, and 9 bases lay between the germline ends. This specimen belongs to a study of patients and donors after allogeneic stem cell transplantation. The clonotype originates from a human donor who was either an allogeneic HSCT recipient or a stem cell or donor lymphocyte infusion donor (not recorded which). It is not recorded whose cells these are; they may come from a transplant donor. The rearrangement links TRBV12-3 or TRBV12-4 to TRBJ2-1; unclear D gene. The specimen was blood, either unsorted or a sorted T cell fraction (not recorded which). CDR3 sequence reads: CASSLALSLYNEQFF. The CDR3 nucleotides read TGTGCCAGCAGTTTAGCCCTGTCCCTCTACAATGAGCAGTTCTTC.